Below are 25 T cell receptor beta chains sequenced from a single sample in a study of OX40 agonist ivuxolimab in advanced cancers. Sequenced by immunoSEQ multiplex PCR; TCRdb stores in-frame clones only, minus some. The sample consists of about 100,000 clones, 89% of them appearing once. The material was CD4+ or CD8+ T cells sorted from blood, obtained in a trial of the OX40 agonist ivuxolimab. The source of these receptors is an adult with an advanced solid tumor such as melanoma, head and neck, liver or kidney cancer.

The chain carries TRBV10-2 and TRBJ1-6; D unresolved. With 6 bases removed from V and 5 bases from J, the gap between germline ends came to 11 bases. In germline, CDR1 is WSHSY, CDR2 SAAADI. The CDR3 is 14 amino acids. The chain's CDR3 is CASSLEADNSPLHF. Here the CDR3 DNA reads TGCGCCAGCAGCCTGGAAGCAGATAATTCACCCCTCCACTTT.

V gene TRBV5-1 combines with J gene TRBJ2-2; 11 bases line up with TRBD2. CDR3 length: 16 residues. The trim removed 4 bases at V and 5 bases at J, leaving 7 bases unmatched. Germline V gene lookup returns CDR1 SGHRS and CDR2 YFSETQ. The CDR3 nucleotides read TGCGCCAGCAGCAGAGGACTAGCGGGTTCGACCGGGGAGCTGTTTTTT. Its translation is CASSRGLAGSTGELFF.

This clone has only one observation. The rearrangement joins TRBV5-1 to TRBJ2-5; 9 nucleotides align to TRBD1. Germline values: CDR1 SGHRS, CDR2 YFSETQ. Germline trimming cut 1 base from V and 5 bases from J; bases unmatched to any gene: 3. The CDR3 totals 14 residues. The CDR3 loop is CASSLTGGLETQYF. Here the CDR3 DNA reads TGCGCCAGCAGCTTGACAGGGGGCTTGGAGACCCAGTACTTC. The entire variable domain, with the rest obtained from reference TRBV5-1 and TRBJ2-5, is as follows: KAGVTQTPRYLIKTRGQQVTLSCSPISGHRSVSWYQQTPGQGLQFLFEYFSETQRNKGNFPGRFSGRQFSNSRSEMNVSTLELGDSALYLCASSLTGGLETQYFGPGTRLLVL.

The chain uses TRBV7-8 and TRBJ1-4; TRBD1 might be the D (5 bases). The CDR3 runs to 16 residues. Germline assignment: CDR1 SGHVS and CDR2 FQNEAQ. The V end was cut by 5 bases, the J end by 5 bases, with 18 bases between. The CDR3 protein is CASSLGIGGINEKLFF. The CDR3 DNA is TGTGCCAGCAGCCTGGGGATTGGGGGGATCAATGAAAAACTGTTTTTT.

The rearrangement uses TRBV19 and TRBJ2-2; D is ambiguous. The CDR3 loop spans 13 amino acids. Trimming pared 7 bases from V and 4 bases from J, leaving 10 bases between. The germline V gene has CDR1 LNHDA and CDR2 SQIVND (reference sequence). In DNA form, the CDR3 reads TGTGCCAGTACCACTACGATCACCGGGGAGCTGTTTTTT. Its protein is CASTTTITGELFF.

This clone has more than one count but fewer than ten. The gene calls are TRBV27 and TRBJ1-6, with D maybe TRBD1 (5 bases). With 0 bases removed from V and 7 bases from J, the gap between germline ends came to 10 bases. The CDR3 covers 15 residues. Germline CDR1 MNHEY, CDR2 SMNVEV (reference sequence). The CDR3: CASSLSPGPNSPLHF. The CDR3 DNA follows: TGTGCCAGCAGTTTATCTCCGGGGCCAAATTCACCCCTCCACTTT.

This chain joins TRBV19 and TRBJ2-1; 10 bases are shared with TRBD2. Germline-derived CDR1 and CDR2 are LNHDA and SQIVND (reference sequence). The CDR3 covers 15 residues. J lost 6 bases, V lost 3 bases, and 5 bases had no gene match. As DNA, the CDR3 is TGTGCCAGTAGTATTAGCGGGAGGATCTTCAATGAGCAGTTCTTC. Amino acids: CASSISGRIFNEQFF.

The rearrangement links TRBV5-1 to TRBJ2-7; 10 bases are shared with TRBD1. The CDR3 spans 13 residues. Germline lookup yields CDR1 SGHRS and CDR2 YFSETQ. Trimming removed 7 bases from V and 12 bases from J; junction bases left unmatched: 13. DNA for the CDR3: TGCGCCAGCCAATTCCGGGACAGGGGCCTCTGGTACTTC. Translated, it gives CASQFRDRGLWYF.

The chain couples TRBV6-1 to TRBJ1-2, with D hard to call. Germline lookup yields CDR1 MNHNS and CDR2 SASEGT. This CDR3 comprises 13 residues. Trimming stripped 8 bases from V and 4 bases from J, with 14 bases between. The CDR3 DNA sequence: TGTGCCAGCGTCGGGCCAGGCCTCTATGGCTACACCTTC. Its translation is CASVGPGLYGYTF.

V is TRBV18 and J is TRBJ2-7; D unclear. V was cut by 3 bases and J by 2 bases, with 8 bases left in between. Germline V CDR1 and CDR2: KGHSH, LQKENI. CDR3 size: 13 residues. The CDR3 DNA is TGTGCCAGCTCACCGGCAATCCCCTACGAGCAGTACTTC. This codes for CASSPAIPYEQYF.

This clone was counted once. The gene calls are TRBV7-9 and TRBJ1-1; D may be TRBD1 (5 bases). Germline V CDR1 and CDR2: SEHNR, FQNEAQ (reference sequence). V was shortened by 5 bases and J by 2 bases, with 15 bases between the two germline ends. CDR3 size: 15 residues. The CDR3 DNA sequence: TGTGCCAGCAGCCCTAGGGGACCTAGTAACACTGAAGCTTTCTTT. The encoded protein is CASSPRGPSNTEAFF.

The genes are TRBV21-1 and TRBJ1-1. TRBV21-1 is assigned pseudogene status. The CDR3 contains 12 residues. CDR3 sequence (DNA): TGTGCCAGCAGCAAAGAGGACACTGAAGCTTTCTTT. Translated: CASSKEDTEAFF.

This clone has a handful of counts. The junction and the germline gene differ at one end; a read error may be behind it. V and J are TRBV19 and TRBJ1-4; D perhaps matches TRBD1 (5 bases). The CDR3 runs 11 residues. The germline CDR1 and CDR2 sequences are LNHDA and SQIVND (reference sequence). CDR3 nucleotides: TGTGCCAGCGGCCCCGGGACCCCTAGCCGATTT. It translates to CASGPGTPSRF.

This chain joins TRBV30 and TRBJ1-5, with 9 bases aligning to TRBD1. CDR3 size: 15 residues. The germline V gene encodes CDR1 GTSNPN and CDR2 SVGIG (reference sequence). Trimming took 2 bases from V and 6 from J; bases not matched to a gene: 8. CDR3 sequence (DNA): TGTGCCTGGAGTATTGGGGGACAGGGAGGTCAGCCCCAGCATTTT. Translating gives CAWSIGGQGGQPQHF.

This chain connects TRBV29-1 to TRBJ2-1; 12 bases are a match to TRBD2. V lost 6 bases and J lost 15; bases outside the gene matches: 9. This CDR3 spans 12 amino acids. CDR1 and CDR2 from the germline V gene are SQVTM and ANQGSEA. This chain's CDR3 is CSVPASGGAWFF. The CDR3 bases are TGCAGCGTACCTGCTAGCGGGGGGGCCTGGTTCTTC.

The chain has TRBV19 and TRBJ2-1; D call uncertain. The germline V and J ends were trimmed by 5 bases and 2 bases, with 16 bases remaining between them. The CDR3 length is 16 residues. Looked up from germline, CDR1 is LNHDA and CDR2 is SQIVND (reference sequence). The CDR3 sequence is CASSVFGLQPYNEQFF. For the CDR3, the DNA is TGTGCCAGTAGTGTCTTTGGGTTACAGCCCTACAATGAGCAGTTCTTC.

This clone was seen just once. The chain links TRBV10-3 to TRBJ2-1; possible D gene TRBD2, 5 bases. The CDR3 consists of 12 residues. The ends were cut back, 6 bases at V and 7 bases at J, with 10 bases in the middle. From germline, CDR1 is ENHRY and CDR2 SYGVKD. Here the CDR3 DNA reads TGTGCCATCAGAGGACTTGCGAATGAGCAGTTCTTC. Translation: CAIRGLANEQFF.

The chain is built from TRBV10-3 and TRBJ1-5; D gene ambiguous. The CDR3 has 12 amino acids. The germline V gene encodes CDR1 ENHRY and CDR2 SYGVKD. Between the trimmed V and J ends, which lost 10 bases and 7 bases, there was a span of 14 bases. CDR3 nucleotides: TGTGCCACCGGATTCGATGGCCAGCCCCAGCATTTT. Its translation: CATGFDGQPQHF.

This chain joins TRBV19 and TRBJ1-1; 7 nucleotides line up with TRBD1. There are 16 residues in the CDR3. After removal of 7 bases from V and 4 bases from J, the junction contained 15 bases not matched to a gene. Germline assignment: CDR1 LNHDA and CDR2 SQIVND (reference sequence). CDR3 sequence: CASTSGGQNLGTEAFF. CDR3 coding DNA: TGTGCCAGTACGTCAGGGGGGCAGAATTTGGGCACTGAAGCTTTCTTT.

The chain links TRBV11-2 to TRBJ1-3; 8 nucleotides agree with TRBD1. The CDR3 runs to 14 residues. V lost 3 bases to trimming and J lost 7 bases; unmatched junction nucleotides: 5. Germline V lookup: CDR1 SGHAT, CDR2 FQNNGV. CDR3 sequence reads: CASSFRDRFNTIYF. DNA for the CDR3: TGTGCCAGCAGCTTCCGGGACAGGTTTAACACCATATATTTT.

This sequence joins TRBV19 and TRBJ1-6; the D gene is possibly TRBD1 (6 bases). The CDR3 runs 14 residues. The germline V gene encodes CDR1 LNHDA and CDR2 SQIVND (reference sequence). Trimming took off 4 bases at V and 11 bases at J, with 15 bases between the two ends. CDR3 nucleotides: TGTGCCAGTAGTAAGGCAGGGGTTAGGACACCCCTCCACTTT. Translation: CASSKAGVRTPLHF.

CDR3: CASSARIAGLAYEQYF. In DNA, the CDR3 is TGTGCCAGCAGTGCACGAATTGCAGGGTTGGCCTACGAGCAGTACTTC. V usage is TRBV6-1 and J usage is TRBJ2-7, with TRBD1 as a possible D gene (5 bases). V was cut by 4 bases and J by 2 bases, with 18 bases left in between. The length of the CDR3 is 16 residues. CDR1 MNHNS and CDR2 SASEGT come from the germline V gene.

This sequence joins TRBV6-5 and TRBJ1-1; unclear D gene. Germline values: CDR1 MNHEY, CDR2 SVGAGI. This CDR3 is 13 amino acids long. Trimming stripped 2 bases from V and 1 base from J, with 5 bases between. CDR3 DNA: TGTGCCAGCAGTTACCAGCAGAACACTGAAGCTTTCTTT. It codes for CASSYQQNTEAFF.

This chain connects TRBV5-1 to TRBJ2-1, with 10 bases fitting TRBD2. The CDR3 covers 15 residues. Germline V CDR1 and CDR2: SGHRS, YFSETQ. V shed 1 base, J shed 8 bases, and the junction held 6 bases outside the gene matches. The CDR3 sequence is CASSLRLAGAHEQFF. CDR3 coding DNA: TGCGCCAGCAGCTTGAGGCTAGCGGGGGCCCATGAGCAGTTCTTC.

This chain links TRBV19 with TRBJ1-5; D might be TRBD1 (6 bases). Germline CDR1 LNHDA, CDR2 SQIVND (reference sequence). CDR3 length: 13 amino acids. Trimming removed 1 base at V and 7 bases at J, with 8 bases between. The CDR3: CASSIAGAQPQHF. CDR3 in DNA: TGTGCCAGTAGTATAGCGGGGGCACAGCCCCAGCATTTT.